This TCR beta chain was recorded in a study of blood T cell repertoires in COVID-19. Background on the study: T cells, B-cell-depleted T cells, or PBMCs provided the cDNA or gDNA that served as material.

TCRdb's copy holds only in-frame clones and misses some; the assay was immunoSEQ multiplex PCR. Here the sample spans 150,000 to 200,000 clones, less than 90% being singletons. The CDR3 covers 14 residues. J lost 7 bases, V lost 4 bases, and 7 bases had no gene match. The germline gives CDR1 MDHEN, CDR2 SYDVKM. Sequencing input: peripheral blood. The chain uses TRBV28 and TRBJ1-2; 9 bases fit TRBD1. This clonotype was obtained from a woman aged 70 to 79 with COVID-19, enrolled during active disease. In nucleotides, the CDR3 is TGTGCCAGCAGTTCCCAACAGGGGGCGGGTGGCTACACCTTC. It encodes CASSSQQGAGGYTF.